This T cell receptor beta chain was profiled in a study of T cell responses to AZD1222 COVID-19 vaccine. Sequencing was performed with immunoSEQ multiplex PCR; in TCRdb, only in-frame clones are kept and a portion is missing. The sample has under 150,000 clones; around 93% are singletons. Study-wide points: Clonal diversity was possibly underestimated, and white British individuals and females predominated among donors.

Germline V gives CDR1 MDHEN, CDR2 SYDVKM. CDR3 length equals 14 residues. The trim removed 6 bases at V and 7 bases at J, leaving 5 bases unmatched. As concerns this clone: Antigen specificity is unknown.

V is TRBV28 and J is TRBJ1-4; the match to TRBD1 covers 10 bases. The clonotype comes from an adult who received the AZD1222 COVID-19 vaccine. Source: peripheral blood, taken 28 days after the second AZD1222 dose. Here the CDR3 reads CASRTGTGVEKLFF. CDR3 nucleotides: TGTGCCAGCAGGACCGGGACAGGGGTTGAAAAACTGTTTTTT.